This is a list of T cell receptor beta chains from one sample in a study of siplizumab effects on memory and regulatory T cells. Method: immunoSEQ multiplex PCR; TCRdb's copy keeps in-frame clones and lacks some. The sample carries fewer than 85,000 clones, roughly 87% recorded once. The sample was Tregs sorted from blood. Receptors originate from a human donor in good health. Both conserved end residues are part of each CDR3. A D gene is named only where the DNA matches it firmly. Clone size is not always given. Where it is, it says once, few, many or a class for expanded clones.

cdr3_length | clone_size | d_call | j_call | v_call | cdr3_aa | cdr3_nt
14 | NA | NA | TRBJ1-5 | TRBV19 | CASRSAPSNQPQHF | TGTGCCAGTAGATCGGCACCTAGCAATCAGCCCCAGCATTTT
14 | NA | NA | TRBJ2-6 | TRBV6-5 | CASRRSSGANVLTF | TGTGCCAGCCGCCGGAGCTCTGGGGCCAACGTCCTGACTTTC
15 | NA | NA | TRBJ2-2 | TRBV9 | CASTPGQVSTGELFF | TGTGCCAGCACCCCTGGCCAGGTTAGCACCGGGGAGCTGTTTTTT
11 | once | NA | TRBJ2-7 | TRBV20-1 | CSASLLYEQYF | TGCAGTGCTAGCCTTCTTTACGAGCAGTACTTC
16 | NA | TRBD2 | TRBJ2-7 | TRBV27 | CASSPELAGGSYEQYF | TGTGCCAGCAGTCCAGAACTAGCGGGGGGGTCCTACGAGCAGTACTTC
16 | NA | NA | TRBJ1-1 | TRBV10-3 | CAISLGDRLMNTEAFF | TGTGCCATCAGCCTGGGGGATAGATTAATGAACACTGAAGCTTTCTTT
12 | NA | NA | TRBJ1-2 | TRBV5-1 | CASSSVNYGYTF | TGCGCCAGCAGCTCGGTAAACTATGGCTACACCTTC
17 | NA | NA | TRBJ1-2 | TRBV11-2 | CASSLGVLNLHNYGYTF | TGTGCCAGCAGCTTAGGGGTTTTGAACCTCCATAACTATGGCTACACCTTC
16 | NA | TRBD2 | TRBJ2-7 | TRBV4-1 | CASTLETSGGAYEQYF | TGCGCCAGCACCCTGGAGACTAGCGGGGGGGCCTACGAGCAGTACTTC
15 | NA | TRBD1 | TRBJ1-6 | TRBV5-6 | CASSSQNRGASPLHF | TGTGCCAGCAGCAGTCAGAACAGGGGAGCTTCACCCCTCCACTTT
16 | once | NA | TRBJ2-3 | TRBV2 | CASSEDPYGGPDTQYF | TGTGCCAGCAGTGAGGACCCATATGGGGGCCCAGATACGCAGTATTTT
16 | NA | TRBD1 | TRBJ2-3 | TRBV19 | CASSITGTGMADTQYF | TGTGCCAGTAGTATTACCGGGACAGGGATGGCAGATACGCAGTATTTT
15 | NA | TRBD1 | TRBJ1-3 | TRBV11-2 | CASSYTGGTGNTIYF | TGTGCCAGCAGCTACACAGGGGGGACTGGAAACACCATATATTTT
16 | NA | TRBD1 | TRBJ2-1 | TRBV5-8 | CASSMVRDRVYNEQFF | TGTGCCAGCAGCATGGTAAGGGACAGGGTCTACAATGAGCAGTTCTTC
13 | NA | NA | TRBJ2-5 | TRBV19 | CASSPQGAEAQYF | TGTGCCAGTAGTCCACAGGGAGCCGAGGCCCAGTACTTC
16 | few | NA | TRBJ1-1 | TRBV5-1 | CASSLKPASMNTEAFF | TGCGCCAGCAGCTTAAAACCCGCCTCGATGAACACTGAAGCTTTCTTT
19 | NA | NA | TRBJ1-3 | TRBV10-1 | CASSENTRYTYPSGNTIYF | TGCGCCAGCAGTGAGAACACCCGCTATACTTATCCCTCTGGAAACACCATATATTTT
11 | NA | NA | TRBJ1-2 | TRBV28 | CASSFLRGYTF | TGTGCCAGCAGTTTCCTCAGGGGCTACACCTTC
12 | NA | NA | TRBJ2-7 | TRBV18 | CASSLGTYEQYF | TGTGCCAGCTCTTTGGGTACCTACGAGCAGTACTTC
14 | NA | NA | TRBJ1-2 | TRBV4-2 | CASSQAHTEGGYTF | TGTGCCAGCAGCCAAGCTCACACTGAAGGTGGCTACACCTTC
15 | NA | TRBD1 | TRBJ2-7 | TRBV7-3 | CASSQKTGESYEQYF | TGTGCCAGCAGCCAGAAGACAGGGGAATCCTACGAGCAGTACTTC
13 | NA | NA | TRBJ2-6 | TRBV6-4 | CASTYSGANVLTF | TGTGCCAGCACCTACTCTGGGGCCAACGTCCTGACTTTC
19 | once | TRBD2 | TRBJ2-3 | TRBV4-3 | CASSPSGNRGGRSTDTQYF | TGCGCCAGCAGCCCAAGTGGGAATCGGGGGGGACGTAGCACAGATACGCAGTATTTT
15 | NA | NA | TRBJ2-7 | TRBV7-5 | CVRSSKLTVTYEQYF | TGTGTCAGAAGCTCTAAACTCACAGTTACCTACGAGCAGTACTTC
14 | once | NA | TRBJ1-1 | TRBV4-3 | CASSQADRNTEAFF | TGCGCCAGCAGCCAGGCAGACAGGAACACTGAAGCTTTCTTT
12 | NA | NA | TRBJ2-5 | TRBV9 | CASSPSGETQYF | TGTGCCAGCAGCCCCTCCGGAGAGACCCAGTACTTC
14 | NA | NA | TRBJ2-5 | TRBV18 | CASQPQVSQETQYF | TGTGCCAGCCAACCACAGGTGTCACAAGAGACCCAGTACTTC
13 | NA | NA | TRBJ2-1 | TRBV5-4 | CASSPFHVNEQFF | TGTGCCAGCAGCCCTTTTCACGTGAATGAGCAGTTCTTC
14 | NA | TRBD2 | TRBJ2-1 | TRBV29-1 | CSVEVAGVHNEQFF | TGCAGCGTTGAGGTGGCGGGGGTACACAATGAGCAGTTCTTC
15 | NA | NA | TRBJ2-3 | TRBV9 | CASSVVGAATDTQYF | TGTGCCAGCAGCGTAGTTGGGGCAGCCACAGATACGCAGTATTTT
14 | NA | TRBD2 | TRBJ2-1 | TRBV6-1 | CASRPGLNYNEQFF | TGTGCCAGCAGGCCGGGACTAAACTACAATGAGCAGTTCTTC
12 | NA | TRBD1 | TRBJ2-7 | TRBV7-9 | CASSHGQGRQYF | TGTGCCAGCAGCCACGGACAGGGAAGGCAGTACTTC
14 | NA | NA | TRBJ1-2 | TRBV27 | CASSFGRFNYGYTF | TGTGCCAGCAGTTTTGGACGTTTTAACTATGGCTACACCTTC
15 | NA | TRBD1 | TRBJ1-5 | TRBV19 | CASIPTGNSNQPQHF | TGTGCCAGTATCCCGACAGGGAATAGCAATCAGCCCCAGCATTTT
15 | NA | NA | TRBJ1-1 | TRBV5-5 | CASSWRDSGNTEAFF | TGTGCCAGCAGCTGGAGAGATTCGGGGAACACTGAAGCTTTCTTT
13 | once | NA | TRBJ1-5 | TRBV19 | CASSRDPNQPQHF | TGTGCCAGTAGCAGGGACCCCAATCAGCCCCAGCATTTT
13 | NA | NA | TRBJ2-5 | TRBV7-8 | CASSSSLWETQYF | TGTGCCAGCAGCTCATCCTTATGGGAGACCCAGTACTTC
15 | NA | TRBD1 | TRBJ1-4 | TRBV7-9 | CASSQITGVNEKLFF | TGTGCCAGCAGCCAGATTACAGGGGTGAATGAAAAACTGTTTTTT
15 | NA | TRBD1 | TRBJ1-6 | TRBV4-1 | CASSPPQGSGSPLHF | TGCGCCAGCAGCCCTCCACAGGGGTCCGGTTCACCCCTCCACTTT
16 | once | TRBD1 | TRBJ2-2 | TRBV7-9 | CASSLVRGLNTGELFF | TGTGCCAGCAGCTTAGTCAGGGGGCTTAACACCGGGGAGCTGTTTTTT
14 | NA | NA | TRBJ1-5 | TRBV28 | CASSLTGSNQPQHF | TGTGCCAGCAGCCTTACAGGGAGCAATCAGCCCCAGCATTTT